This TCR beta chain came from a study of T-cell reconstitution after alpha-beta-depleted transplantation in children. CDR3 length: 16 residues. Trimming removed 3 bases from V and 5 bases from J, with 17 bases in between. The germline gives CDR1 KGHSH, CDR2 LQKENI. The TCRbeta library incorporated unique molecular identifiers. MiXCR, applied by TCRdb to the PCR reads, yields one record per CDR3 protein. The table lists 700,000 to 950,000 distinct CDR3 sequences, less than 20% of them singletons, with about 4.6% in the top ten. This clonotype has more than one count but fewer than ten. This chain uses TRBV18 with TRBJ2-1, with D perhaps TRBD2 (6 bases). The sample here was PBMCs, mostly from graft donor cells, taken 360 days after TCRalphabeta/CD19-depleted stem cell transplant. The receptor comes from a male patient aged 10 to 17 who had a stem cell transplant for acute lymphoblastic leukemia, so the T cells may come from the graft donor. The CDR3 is CASSPLGSGSHNEQFF. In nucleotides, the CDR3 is TGTGCCAGCTCACCTCTGGGCAGCGGGTCACACAATGAGCAGTTCTTC.